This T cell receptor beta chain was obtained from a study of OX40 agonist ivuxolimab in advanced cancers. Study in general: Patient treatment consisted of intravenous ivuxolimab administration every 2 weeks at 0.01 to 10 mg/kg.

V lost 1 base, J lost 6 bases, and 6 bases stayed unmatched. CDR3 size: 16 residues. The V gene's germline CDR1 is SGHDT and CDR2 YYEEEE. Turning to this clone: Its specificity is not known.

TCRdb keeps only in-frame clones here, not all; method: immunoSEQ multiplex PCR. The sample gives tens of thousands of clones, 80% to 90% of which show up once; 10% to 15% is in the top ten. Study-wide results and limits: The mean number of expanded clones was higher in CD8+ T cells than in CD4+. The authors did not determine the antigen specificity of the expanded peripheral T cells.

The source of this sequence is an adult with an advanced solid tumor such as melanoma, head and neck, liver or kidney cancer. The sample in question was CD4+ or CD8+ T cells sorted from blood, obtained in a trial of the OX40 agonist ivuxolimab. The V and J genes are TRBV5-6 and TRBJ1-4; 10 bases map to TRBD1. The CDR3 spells CASSLYSGTGDEKLFF. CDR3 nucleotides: TGTGCCAGCAGCTTGTATAGTGGGACAGGGGATGAAAAACTGTTTTTT.